What follows are 20 T cell receptor beta chains derived from one specimen sequenced in a study of blood T cells in healthy people across ages. Using a J-beta primer mix together with a sample-barcoded 5' primer, a second PCR was run for about 6 to 12 cycles. A single record per CDR3 protein comes from TCRdb applying MiXCR to the 5' RACE reads. The sample lists some 1,800,000 distinct CDR3 sequences, about two fifths occurring once. Sequencing was performed on blood. The origin of the receptors is a human donor in good health.

The rearrangement uses TRBV12-5 and TRBJ1-2, with 10 bases that match TRBD1. The V gene end was trimmed by 5 bases and the J gene end by 5 bases; junction bases not matched to a gene: 8. Germline V gene sequence: CDR1 LGHNT, CDR2 FRNRAP. CDR3 length equals 15 residues. The CDR3 region has the DNA TGTGCTAGTGGTGTACCGGGACAGGGGAAGTATGGCTACACCTTC. Translation: CASGVPGQGKYGYTF.

This clonotype was observed a few times. The chain joins TRBV6-5 to TRBJ1-2; TRBD1 might be the D (6 bases). The CDR3 totals 15 residues. V was shortened by 4 bases and J by 2 bases, with 14 bases between the two germline ends. In germline, CDR1 is MNHEY, CDR2 SVGAGI. DNA for the CDR3: TGTGCCAGCAGTTTAACCCGGGACAAGAACTATGGCTACACCTTC. Encoded protein: CASSLTRDKNYGYTF.

A few counts support this clonotype. The chain couples TRBV4-2 to TRBJ1-1, with a weak D call TRBD1 (6 bases). CDR3 length: 19 amino acids. The V gene lost 3 bases and the J gene lost 3 bases, with 26 bases spanning the gap. Germline CDR1 is LGHNA and CDR2 is YNFKEQ. The CDR3 is CASSQIPRDKDWRHTEAFF. CDR3 bases: TGTGCCAGCAGCCAGATACCTCGGGACAAAGATTGGAGACACACTGAAGCTTTCTTT.

Comment on this clonotype: A much bigger clone sits one base away, suggesting this may be a read error. The chain has TRBV12-3 or TRBV12-4 and TRBJ2-7, with TRBD2 matching over 8 bases. V lost 5 bases to trimming and J lost 7 bases; unmatched junction nucleotides: 10. This CDR3 has 14 residues. The CDR3 is CASSPSGSYNEQYF. Written as DNA, the CDR3 is TGTGCCAGCAGTCCTAGCGGGTCCTACAATGAGCAGTACTTC.

This chain connects TRBV7-2 to TRBJ2-5; 14 nucleotides agree with TRBD2. V was clipped by 1 base and J by 0 bases; unmatched bases: 4. CDR1 SGHTA and CDR2 FQGNSA come from the germline V gene. This CDR3 is built from 18 residues. Written as DNA, the CDR3 is TGTGCCAGCAGCTTAGGGAGACTAGCGGGGGGGTACCAAGAGACCCAGTACTTC. Residues: CASSLGRLAGGYQETQYF.

The sample holds a few counts of this clonotype. The chain employs TRBV20-1 and TRBJ2-1; 10 bases are a match to TRBD2. The CDR3 is made up of 16 amino acids. The germline gives CDR1 DFQATT, CDR2 SNEGSKA (reference sequence). Trimming removed 1 base from V and 4 bases from J; junction bases left unmatched: 7. CDR3 in amino acids: CSARVSGSGGYNEQFF. CDR3 nucleotide sequence: TGCAGTGCTAGAGTCAGTGGTAGCGGGGGGTACAATGAGCAGTTCTTC.

In its sample, this clonotype was seen a few times. The V call is TRBV12-3 or TRBV12-4, the J call TRBJ2-5; D not certain. The CDR3 sequence is 13 residues long. With 6 bases removed from V and 2 bases from J, the gap between germline ends came to 10 bases. In DNA form, the CDR3 reads TGTGCCAGCAGGTCCGGGTCTCAAGAGACCCAGTACTTC. It encodes CASRSGSQETQYF.

The chain links TRBV11-1 to TRBJ1-1, with D hard to call. Germline CDR1 and CDR2: SGHAT and FQDESV (reference sequence). The ends were cut back, 5 bases at V and 6 bases at J, with 13 bases in the middle. There are 13 residues in the CDR3. In DNA, the CDR3 is TGTGCCAGCAGCGCGACCCGGTGGGCTGAAGCTTTCTTT. This sequence encodes CASSATRWAEAFF.

The chain uses TRBV6-5 and TRBJ1-1, with unresolved D. Between the trimmed V and J ends, which lost 2 bases and 7 bases, there was a span of 17 bases. CDR1 and CDR2 from the germline V gene are MNHEY and SVGAGI. This CDR3 spans 15 amino acids. CDR3 in DNA: TGTGCCAGCAGTTACAGGATCTCGGGGTTTTATGAAGCTTTCTTT. This encodes CASSYRISGFYEAFF.

The chain carries TRBV6-1 and TRBJ1-2; maybe TRBD1 (5 bases). CDR3 length: 16 residues. The V and J ends lost 0 bases and 4 bases respectively, with 15 bases between them. From germline, CDR1 is MNHNS and CDR2 SASEGT. CDR3 region: CASSEAFTDSTYGYTF. The CDR3 region has the DNA TGTGCCAGCAGTGAAGCTTTTACCGACAGTACCTATGGCTACACCTTC.

This clonotype appeared many times. The chain carries TRBV5-1 and TRBJ2-7, with 13 nucleotides matching TRBD2. The V segment lost 2 bases and the J segment 2 bases; nucleotides outside the gene matches: 4. The CDR3 extends over 16 amino acids. Germline lookup yields CDR1 SGHRS and CDR2 YFSETQ. In nucleotides, the CDR3 is TGCGCCAGCAGCTTAGGACTAGCGGGGGCCACCTACGAGCAGTACTTC. Translating gives CASSLGLAGATYEQYF.

V and J are TRBV7-3 and TRBJ2-5; D might be TRBD2 (7 bases). Germline CDR1 is SGHTA and CDR2 is FQGTGA. The germline V and J ends were trimmed by 4 bases and 1 base, with 16 bases remaining between them. The CDR3 sequence is 16 residues long. In nucleotides, the CDR3 is TGTGCCAGCAGCTCCCCTGGGGGGGGCGCCCAAGAGACCCAGTACTTC. This codes for CASSSPGGGAQETQYF.

This clonotype was recorded a few times. The genes are TRBV14 and TRBJ2-7, with D perhaps assigned TRBD1 or TRBD2 (5 bases each). The V gene's germline CDR1 is SGHDN and CDR2 FVKESK. CDR3 length: 16 amino acids. V was cut by 0 bases and J by 3 bases, with 15 bases left in between. Here the CDR3 reads CASSQDHGGMDYEQYF. The CDR3 DNA follows: TGTGCCAGCAGCCAAGATCATGGGGGAATGGACTACGAGCAGTACTTC.

DNA for the CDR3: TGTGCCAGCAGTTTAGTGGATCAGACCATTGAGCAGTTCTTC. Amino acid sequence: CASSLVDQTIEQFF. This chain joins TRBV12-3 or TRBV12-4 and TRBJ2-1; D remains unclear. The CDR3 sequence is 14 residues long. Trimming took 1 base from V and 9 from J, leaving 13 bases between them.

There are a few counts of this clonotype. J is TRBJ2-6 and V is TRBV13; a weak D match, TRBD1 (5 bases). The V end was cut by 5 bases, the J end by 0 bases, with 11 bases between. The CDR3 contains 16 residues. CDR1 and CDR2 (germline): PRHDT, FYEKMQ (reference sequence). The CDR3 is CASSIQDPSGANVLTF. CDR3 nucleotides: TGTGCCAGCAGCATACAGGACCCCTCTGGGGCCAACGTCCTGACTTTC.

This clonotype was detected a few times. The rearrangement uses TRBV5-1 and TRBJ1-2; D is possibly TRBD1 (6 bases). The germline V gene has CDR1 SGHRS and CDR2 YFSETQ. The CDR3 runs to 13 residues. V was pared by 0 bases and J by 10 bases, with 13 bases between. The CDR3 DNA follows: TGCGCCAGCAGCTTGGCCCCAGGGGTTGACTACACCTTC. Its protein product is CASSLAPGVDYTF.

J is TRBJ2-1 and V is TRBV27; the match to TRBD1 covers 9 bases. The CDR3 extends over 17 amino acids. Germline V gives CDR1 MNHEY, CDR2 SMNVEV (reference sequence). V was pared by 5 bases and J by 8 bases, with 16 bases of the junction left unmatched. The CDR3 DNA sequence: TGTGCCAGCAGTGCCCTAACCACAGGGGGCGGGTGGTATGAGCAGTTCTTC. Its translation: CASSALTTGGGWYEQFF.

CDR3 bases: TGTGCCAGCAGTTACCGGGGAAATTCTGACAATGAGCAGTTCTTC. It translates to CASSYRGNSDNEQFF. The J gene is TRBJ2-1, the V gene TRBV6-5, with TRBD2 as a possible D gene (5 bases). This CDR3 is 15 amino acids long. The V gene's germline CDR1 is MNHEY and CDR2 SVGAGI. Between the trimmed V and J ends, which lost 2 bases and 5 bases, there was a span of 13 bases.

This chain uses TRBV29-1 with TRBJ1-2, with 10 bases matching TRBD1. The CDR3 is 14 amino acids. CDR1 is SQVTM and CDR2 is ANQGSEA in the germline V gene. Trimming cost V 3 bases and J 6 bases; bases outside gene matches: 7. CDR3 DNA sequence: TGCAGCGTTGATACTACCGGGACAGGGGATGGCTACACCTTC. Translation: CSVDTTGTGDGYTF.

The rearrangement links TRBV5-1 to TRBJ2-7, with 7 bases identical to TRBD2. Germline-derived CDR1 and CDR2 are SGHRS and YFSETQ. J was trimmed by 0 bases and V by 3 bases; bases with no gene match: 6. CDR3 length: 15 amino acids. Here the CDR3 DNA reads TGCGCCAGCAGCTGGGGGGGGTCCAGCTCCTACGAGCAGTACTTC. The encoded protein is CASSWGGSSSYEQYF.